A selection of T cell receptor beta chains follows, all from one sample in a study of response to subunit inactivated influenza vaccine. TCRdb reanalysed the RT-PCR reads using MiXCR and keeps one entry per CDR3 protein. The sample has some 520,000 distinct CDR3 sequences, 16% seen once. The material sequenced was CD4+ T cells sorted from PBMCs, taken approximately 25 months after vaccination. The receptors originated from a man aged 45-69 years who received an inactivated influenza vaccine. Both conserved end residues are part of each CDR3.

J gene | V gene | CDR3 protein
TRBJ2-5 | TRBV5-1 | CASSLVRDRAETQYF
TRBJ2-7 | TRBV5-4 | CASSGGGLQAYEQYF
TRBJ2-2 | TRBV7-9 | CASSITSGGTGELFF
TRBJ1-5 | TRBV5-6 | CASSLWSLDQPRHF
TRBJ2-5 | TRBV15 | CATSRLNGEYQETQYF
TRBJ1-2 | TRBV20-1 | CSARVLGQDYGYTF
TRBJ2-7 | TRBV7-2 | CASSTWRDEQYF
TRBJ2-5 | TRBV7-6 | CASRHPRVASETQYF
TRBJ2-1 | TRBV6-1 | CASTLGPSGGYNEQFF
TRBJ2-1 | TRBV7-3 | CASSLLQGQGYNEQFF
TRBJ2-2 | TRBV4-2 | CASSQDRRGGNTGELFF
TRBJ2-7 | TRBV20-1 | CSARIDMGEQYF
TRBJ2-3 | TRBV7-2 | CASSLEGWGGDTQYF
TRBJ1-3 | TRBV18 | CASSPPGQRSSGNTIYF
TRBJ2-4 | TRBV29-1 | CSVVAGGLAKNIQYF
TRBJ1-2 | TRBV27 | CASSLLGTGFGYTF
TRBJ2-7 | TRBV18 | CASSGDRVEQYF
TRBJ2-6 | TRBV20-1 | CSARAASGAKHSGANVLTF
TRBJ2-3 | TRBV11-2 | CASSLETSWQGSQYF
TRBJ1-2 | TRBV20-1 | CSVLTGVGYTF
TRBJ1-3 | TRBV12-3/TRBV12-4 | CASSLMGNTIYF
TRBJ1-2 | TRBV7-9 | CASSLYDRDGYTF
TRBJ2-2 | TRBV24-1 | CATVARNTGELFF
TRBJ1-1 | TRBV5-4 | CASSSGWNTEAFF
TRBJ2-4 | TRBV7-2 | CASSFSGVRDIQYF
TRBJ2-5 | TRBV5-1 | CASSLGSVQETQYF
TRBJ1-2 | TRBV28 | CASSLGTPWGYTF
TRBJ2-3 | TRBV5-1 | CASSLGTSGSRADTQYF
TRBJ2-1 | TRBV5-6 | CASNYGAYNEQFF
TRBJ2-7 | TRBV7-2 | CASSWVSGRYEQYF
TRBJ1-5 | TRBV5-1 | CASSPGGRNQPQHF
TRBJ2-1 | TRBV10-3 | CAISDMQNADEQFF
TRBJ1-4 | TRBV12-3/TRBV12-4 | CASSRGASSLIGEKLFF